The rows below give T cell receptor beta chains drawn from one sample of a study of shared clonotypes between healthy human individuals. The assay was immunoSEQ multiplex PCR, and TCRdb's table has in-frame clones only and misses some. The sample records 1,400,000 or so clones, just under 99% being singletons. Input material: naive CD4+ T cells sorted from blood. These receptors all stem from a young man in good health. CDR3s include the opening cysteine and the closing phenylalanine or tryptophan. Fields, in order: clone size, V gene, D gene, J gene, CDR3 protein, CDR3 DNA. D genes are given only for firm matches. The size of a clone is reported for some rows only, either as once, few or many, or as a class for expanded clones.

-	TRBV9	TRBD2	TRBJ2-7	CASSSRDYDSYEQYF	TGTGCCAGCAGCTCCCGGGACTACGACTCCTACGAGCAGTACTTC
once	TRBV5-1	-	TRBJ1-1	CASSLVLGNTEAFF	TGCGCCAGCAGCTTGGTTCTGGGGAACACTGAAGCTTTCTTT
-	TRBV28	-	TRBJ2-7	CASISGGNPNWDEQYF	TGTGCCAGCATCTCAGGGGGGAATCCTAATTGGGACGAGCAGTACTTC
-	TRBV18	-	TRBJ2-1	CASSGDTGRAYNEQFF	TGTGCCAGCTCAGGAGACACGGGACGGGCCTACAATGAGCAGTTCTTC
-	TRBV20-1	-	TRBJ2-5	CSARGGQTQYF	TGCAGTGCTAGAGGGGGCCAGACCCAGTACTTC
-	TRBV9	-	TRBJ1-3	CASSVESIRTSGNTIYF	TGTGCCAGCAGCGTAGAGTCCATCCGGACATCTGGAAACACCATATATTTT
-	TRBV13	TRBD2	TRBJ2-3	CASSLGLAGGLDTQYF	TGTGCCAGCAGCTTAGGGCTAGCGGGAGGTTTGGATACGCAGTATTTT
-	TRBV4-1	-	TRBJ1-1	CASSQTGGIEAFF	TGCGCCAGCAGCCAAACGGGGGGGATTGAAGCTTTCTTT
-	TRBV5-4	TRBD1	TRBJ2-3	CASSLRRTGGTDTQYF	TGTGCCAGCAGCTTGAGACGGACAGGGGGAACAGATACGCAGTATTTT
-	TRBV5-6	-	TRBJ1-2	CASSLLQLGYTF	TGTGCCAGCAGCTTGTTGCAGCTTGGCTACACCTTC
-	TRBV12-5	TRBD2	TRBJ2-1	CASGPSGLAGYNEQFF	TGTGCTAGTGGACCTTCCGGACTAGCGGGATACAATGAGCAGTTCTTC
-	TRBV4-1	TRBD2	TRBJ2-1	CASSQDSGSFPAYNEQFF	TGCGCCAGCAGCCAAGATAGCGGGAGCTTCCCTGCGTACAATGAGCAGTTCTTC
-	TRBV18	-	TRBJ1-5	CASSQGNSNQPQHF	TGTGCCAGCTCCCAAGGAAATAGCAATCAGCCCCAGCATTTT
-	TRBV7-2	TRBD2	TRBJ2-1	CASSFESSGSSYNEQFF	TGTGCCAGCAGCTTCGAATCTAGCGGGAGCTCCTACAATGAGCAGTTCTTC
-	TRBV5-1	-	TRBJ1-5	CASSLSGRHDQPQHF	TGCGCCAGCAGCTTGTCGGGGCGGCACGATCAGCCCCAGCATTTT
-	TRBV2	-	TRBJ1-5	CASSGEGPRGNQPQHF	TGTGCCAGCAGTGGAGAAGGACCCCGGGGCAATCAGCCCCAGCATTTT
-	TRBV18	TRBD2	TRBJ2-7	CASSPLAGSSYEQYF	TGTGCCAGCTCACCCTTAGCGGGGAGCTCGTACGAGCAGTACTTC
-	TRBV5-1	TRBD2	TRBJ2-7	CASSLVGTSDEQYF	TGCGCCAGCAGCTTGGTTGGGACTAGCGACGAGCAGTACTTC
-	TRBV7-9	TRBD1	TRBJ2-1	CASSLPGTGSYNEQFF	TGTGCCAGCAGCCTTCCCGGGACAGGGAGCTACAATGAGCAGTTCTTC
-	TRBV7-6	-	TRBJ2-7	CASSLSRDSYEQYF	TGTGCCAGCAGCTTATCGCGGGACTCCTACGAGCAGTACTTC
-	TRBV15	TRBD2	TRBJ2-7	CATGAPLAGHYEQYF	TGTGCCACCGGCGCCCCGCTAGCGGGCCATTACGAGCAGTACTTC
-	TRBV19	-	TRBJ2-7	CASSMRGTEQYF	TGTGCCAGTAGTATGAGGGGAACCGAGCAGTACTTC
once	TRBV6-5	TRBD1	TRBJ1-1	CASSPGQGREAFF	TGTGCCAGCAGTCCGGGACAGGGCCGTGAAGCTTTCTTT
-	TRBV7-2	TRBD2	TRBJ2-7	CASSSLLLAGFSYEQYF	TGTGCCAGCAGCTCCCTTCTACTAGCGGGATTCTCCTACGAGCAGTACTTC
-	TRBV10-2	-	TRBJ1-1	CASSENGGRRTEAFF	TGCGCCAGCAGTGAGAACGGAGGTCGGCGCACTGAAGCTTTCTTT
-	TRBV14	-	TRBJ2-7	CASKRDVGSYEQYF	TGTGCCAGCAAACGGGACGTAGGATCCTACGAGCAGTACTTC
-	TRBV5-4	-	TRBJ1-3	CASSGLTGNTIYF	TGTGCCAGCAGCGGACTTACTGGAAACACCATATATTTT
-	TRBV30	-	TRBJ1-2	CAWSPRGRGSGYTF	TGTGCCTGGAGTCCACGGGGGCGAGGATCTGGCTACACCTTC
-	TRBV7-9	-	TRBJ2-1	CASSLRLPGRFNEQFF	TGTGCCAGCAGCTTAAGGCTGCCAGGGAGATTCAATGAGCAGTTCTTC
once	TRBV7-9	TRBD1	TRBJ2-2	CASSLPDRDAPPGVQLFF	TGTGCCAGCAGCTTACCCGACAGGGATGCCCCTCCCGGTGTCCAGCTGTTTTTT
-	TRBV27	TRBD2	TRBJ2-7	CASSSPGLAGFSGGYEQYF	TGTGCCAGCAGTTCGCCGGGACTAGCGGGTTTCTCAGGGGGCTACGAGCAGTACTTC
-	TRBV2	-	TRBJ1-2	CASSPTGTGYTF	TGTGCCAGCAGTCCCACCGGCACTGGCTACACCTTC
once	TRBV28	-	TRBJ2-5	CAWGTGRYQETQYF	TGTGCCTGGGGTACGGGGAGGTACCAAGAGACCCAGTACTTC
once	TRBV19	-	TRBJ1-3	CASSIAHTLTVSGNTIYF	TGTGCCAGTAGTATAGCCCATACCCTGACAGTCTCTGGAAACACCATATATTTT
-	TRBV5-1	-	TRBJ1-4	CASSPSGANEKLFF	TGCGCCAGCAGCCCTTCTGGGGCTAATGAAAAACTGTTTTTT
-	TRBV14	-	TRBJ2-2	CASSQVRGGGELFF	TGTGCCAGCAGCCAAGTACGAGGCGGCGGGGAGCTGTTTTTT
-	TRBV5-1	-	TRBJ2-2	CASSLWNTQNTGELFF	TGCGCCAGCAGCTTGTGGAACACCCAGAACACCGGGGAGCTGTTTTTT
-	TRBV9	TRBD2	TRBJ2-1	CASSAVGTSANNEQFF	TGTGCCAGCAGCGCAGTGGGGACTAGCGCCAACAATGAGCAGTTCTTC
-	TRBV9	-	TRBJ2-2	CASSVQGANTGELFF	TGTGCCAGCAGCGTTCAGGGTGCGAACACCGGGGAGCTGTTTTTT
once	TRBV5-1	-	TRBJ2-5	CASSLDGETQYF	TGCGCCAGCAGCTTGGATGGAGAGACCCAGTACTTC
-	TRBV6-5	TRBD2	TRBJ2-2	CASRLLGGHSGELFF	TGTGCCAGCAGACTTTTGGGAGGGCATTCCGGGGAGCTGTTTTTT
-	TRBV5-4	TRBD1	TRBJ2-7	CASSSKDRTHSYEQYF	TGTGCCAGCAGCTCCAAGGACAGGACCCACTCCTACGAGCAGTACTTC
-	TRBV7-3	TRBD2	TRBJ2-3	CASSPGSGRGDSDTQYF	TGTGCCAGCAGCCCCGGTAGCGGGAGGGGAGACTCTGATACGCAGTATTTT
-	TRBV7-2	-	TRBJ1-2	CASSLVWTSPYGYTF	TGTGCCAGCAGCTTAGTGTGGACTTCCCCCTATGGCTACACCTTC
-	TRBV5-8	-	TRBJ1-2	CASSLFGNHGEDYGYTF	TGTGCCAGCAGCTTGTTTGGTAACCACGGGGAGGACTATGGCTACACCTTC
-	TRBV7-3	TRBD2	TRBJ2-1	CASSVGLAGINNEQFF	TGTGCCAGCAGCGTGGGACTAGCGGGAATAAACAATGAGCAGTTCTTC